This is a list of T cell receptor beta chains from one sample in a study of early T cells in non-severe SARS-CoV-2 infection. TCRdb called the 5' RACE reads again in MiXCR, with one record for every CDR3 protein. Here the sample spans 35,000 to 40,000 distinct CDR3 sequences, about 4.5% being singletons. The sequencing sample was made of whole blood. These receptors were collected from an adult who was a healthcare worker with PCR-confirmed SARS-CoV-2 infection or an uninfected control (not recorded which). CDR3s include the opening cysteine and the closing phenylalanine or tryptophan. A D gene is named only where the DNA matches it firmly. Only part of the rows carry a size: once, few, many, or a class if the clone is expanded.

j_call,clone_size,v_call,d_call,cdr3_aa,cdr3_nt
TRBJ2-2,medium-sized,TRBV4-1,NA,CASSQSTGRMELFF,TGCGCCAGCAGCCAGTCCACGGGCAGGATGGAGCTGTTTTTT
TRBJ1-1,few,TRBV4-1,NA,CASSLGVMNTEAFF,TGCGCCAGCAGCTTGGGGGTTATGAACACTGAAGCTTTCTTT
TRBJ2-7,few,TRBV6-1,TRBD1,CASSRGQGPFGYEQYF,TGTGCCAGCAGTCGAGGACAGGGGCCTTTCGGTTACGAGCAGTACTTC
TRBJ2-7,many,TRBV12-3/TRBV12-4,NA,CASSLGARYEQYF,TGTGCCAGCAGTTTAGGGGCGCGGTACGAGCAGTACTTC
TRBJ2-7,many,TRBV12-3/TRBV12-4,TRBD1,CASSFARGQYEQYF,TGTGCCAGCAGTTTTGCCAGGGGACAGTACGAGCAGTACTTC
TRBJ2-6,many,TRBV6-6,NA,CASKGPRGANVLTF,TGTGCCAGCAAAGGTCCTAGAGGGGCCAACGTCCTGACTTTC
TRBJ2-3,medium-sized,TRBV9,NA,CASSDLGHSTDTQYF,TGTGCCAGCAGCGACCTAGGACATTCCACAGATACGCAGTATTTT
TRBJ2-1,NA,TRBV5-1,TRBD1,CASSTRQGNNEQFF,TGCGCCAGCAGCACCAGACAGGGGAACAATGAGCAGTTCTTC
TRBJ2-7,many,TRBV5-7,NA,CASSLDGVSSYEQYF,TGTGCCAGCAGCTTGGATGGGGTGAGCTCCTACGAGCAGTACTTC
TRBJ1-1,many,TRBV14,NA,CASSPEPFLTVEAFF,TGTGCCAGCAGCCCTGAACCGTTTTTGACAGTTGAAGCTTTCTTT
TRBJ2-5,many,TRBV20-1,NA,CSARVTGQETQYF,TGCAGTGCTAGAGTGACGGGACAAGAGACCCAGTACTTC
TRBJ2-5,many,TRBV7-8,NA,CASSFIGETQYF,TGTGCCAGCAGCTTTATCGGAGAGACCCAGTACTTC
TRBJ2-6,NA,TRBV10-2,NA,CASSDVAGANVLTF,TGCGCCAGCAGCGATGTAGCTGGGGCCAACGTCCTGACTTTC
TRBJ1-1,NA,TRBV12-3/TRBV12-4,NA,CASCRGYDGAEAFF,TGTGCCAGCTGCAGGGGCTATGACGGGGCTGAAGCTTTCTTT
TRBJ2-3,many,TRBV12-3/TRBV12-4,NA,CASSFRQTTDTQYF,TGTGCCAGCAGTTTTAGACAGACCACAGATACGCAGTATTTT
TRBJ2-1,many,TRBV4-1,TRBD2,CASSFGRDALYNEQFF,TGCGCCAGCAGCTTTGGGAGGGACGCATTATACAATGAGCAGTTCTTC
TRBJ2-1,many,TRBV4-1,TRBD2,CASSLGLAGGSSYNEQFF,TGCGCCAGCAGCTTAGGACTAGCGGGGGGGAGCTCCTACAATGAGCAGTTCTTC
TRBJ2-3,many,TRBV15,TRBD2,CATSRDGTSGTDTQYF,TGTGCCACCAGCAGAGATGGGACTAGCGGCACAGATACGCAGTATTTT
TRBJ1-3,once,TRBV5-1,NA,CASSSELSGNTIYF,TGCGCCAGCAGCTCGGAACTCTCTGGAAACACCATATATTTT
TRBJ2-3,many,TRBV24-1,NA,CATSDGATDTQYF,TGTGCCACCAGTGATGGAGCAACAGATACGCAGTATTTT
TRBJ2-1,many,TRBV15,NA,CATSRARAEQFF,TGTGCCACCAGCAGAGCCCGGGCTGAGCAGTTCTTC